This entry lists 15 T cell receptor beta chains sequenced from one sample in a study of regulatory T cells in long-lasting Graves disease. Described time point: newly diagnosed GD, antithyroid drugs for less than 3 months. Scientists built the TCR library using RNA that was extracted from PBMCs. CDR3-region Arm-PCR and iRepertoire HTBI primers produced the TCR beta libraries. MiXCR was run by TCRdb on the multiplex PCR reads, yielding one entry per CDR3 protein. The sample consists of hundreds of thousands of distinct CDR3 sequences, approximately 13% of them appearing once. These records were also assigned to another study, of T cells in Graves' hyperthyroidism and ophthalmopathy.

This material consisted of peripheral blood mononuclear cells (PBMCs), taken at new diagnosis, from a patient treated with antithyroid drugs. Receptor source: a man under 40 with Graves disease.

This clonotype was seen ten or more times. V gene TRBV28 combines with J gene TRBJ2-5; 9 bases line up with TRBD1. V lost 5 bases to trimming and J lost 4 bases; unmatched junction nucleotides: 14. The CDR3 extends over 17 amino acids. CDR1 is MDHEN and CDR2 is SYDVKM in the germline V gene. This chain's CDR3 is CASSSPDRGTSVETQYF. CDR3 sequence (DNA): TGTGCCAGCAGTAGTCCGGACAGGGGCACTAGCGTAGAGACCCAGTACTTC.

This clonotype was seen repeatedly, ten times or more. The chain uses TRBV20-1 and TRBJ2-5; TRBD2 might be the D (6 bases). Trimming stripped 3 bases from V and 5 bases from J, with 10 bases between. This CDR3 region has 12 residues. Germline V gene sequence: CDR1 DFQATT, CDR2 SNEGSKA (reference sequence). Written as DNA, the CDR3 is TGCAGTGCTAGCGGGAGCATGGAGACCCAGTACTTC. Protein: CSASGSMETQYF.

This clonotype has a single count. A much larger clone is a single base away; this may be a read error. V gene TRBV14 combines with J gene TRBJ2-7, with D possibly being TRBD1 (5 bases). This CDR3 comprises 17 residues. Germline assignment: CDR1 SGHDN and CDR2 FVKESK. The CDR3 DNA follows: TGTGCCAGCAGCCAAGCTTTAGGGGCCCGGACGGCCTACGGGCAGTACTTC. This sequence encodes CASSQALGARTAYGQYF.

V is TRBV18 and J is TRBJ2-3; 9 bases match TRBD2. Germline V gene lookup returns CDR1 KGHSH and CDR2 LQKENI. This CDR3 comprises 17 residues. V lost 4 bases, J lost 0 bases, and 8 bases stayed unmatched. This CDR3 is CASSQIRTSDSTDTQYF. In DNA form, the CDR3 reads TGTGCCAGCTCACAGATAAGGACTAGCGACAGCACAGATACGCAGTATTTT.

This clonotype was seen ten or more times. V usage is TRBV2 and J usage is TRBJ1-6; 7 nucleotides line up with TRBD1. V shed 6 bases and J 6 bases; nucleotides not matched to a gene: 8. The CDR3 is 15 amino acids. Germline V gene data show CDR1 as SNHLY and CDR2 as FYNNEI. CDR3 region: CASSATGTVNSPLHF. CDR3 bases: TGTGCCAGCAGCGCGACCGGGACAGTTAATTCACCCCTCCACTTT.

This chain joins TRBV29-1 and TRBJ1-1; the D is unclear. V shed 5 bases and J shed 4 bases, with 8 bases lying between them. The CDR3 covers 11 residues. Germline lookup yields CDR1 SQVTM and CDR2 ANQGSEA. The CDR3, as DNA: TGCAGCGTTAGGTCGACCACTGAAGCTTTCTTT. Amino acids: CSVRSTTEAFF.

This clonotype was counted a few times. The genes are TRBV5-4 and TRBJ2-3, with 10 bases identical to TRBD2. J lost 5 bases, V lost 0 bases, and 6 bases had no gene match. Germline V gene sequence: CDR1 SGHNT, CDR2 YYREEE (reference sequence). CDR3 length: 16 amino acids. The CDR3: CASSLVSGGMIDTQYF. The DNA for the CDR3 is TGTGCCAGCAGCTTGGTTAGCGGGGGGATGATAGATACGCAGTATTTT.

This clonotype has just a few counts. CDR3 sequence reads: CSARRGTSGYNEQFF. The CDR3 bases are TGCAGTGCTAGACGCGGGACTAGCGGATACAATGAGCAGTTCTTC. J is TRBJ2-1 and V is TRBV20-1; 11 bases are a match to TRBD2. The V segment lost 2 bases and the J segment 4 bases; nucleotides outside the gene matches: 4. CDR1 and CDR2 (germline): DFQATT, SNEGSKA (reference sequence). CDR3 length: 15 amino acids.

Many counts were recorded for this clonotype. CDR3 in amino acids: CASSLRWGSAPDTQYF. The DNA of the CDR3 is TGTGCCAGCAGTTTAAGGTGGGGTAGCGCCCCAGATACGCAGTATTTT. This chain joins TRBV27 and TRBJ2-3; perhaps TRBD2 as D (5 bases). The CDR3 runs to 16 residues. Between the trimmed V and J ends, which lost 2 bases and 4 bases, there was a span of 16 bases. The V gene's germline CDR1 is MNHEY and CDR2 SMNVEV (reference sequence).

This clonotype was found a few times. V is TRBV20-1 and J is TRBJ2-1, with D perhaps TRBD2 (6 bases). This CDR3 spans 17 amino acids. V dropped 0 bases and J dropped 2 bases, with 17 bases sitting between them. The germline CDR1 and CDR2 sequences are DFQATT and SNEGSKA (reference sequence). The CDR3 DNA sequence: TGCAGTGCTAGAGATCCCCGGAGGGAGAGAACCTACAATGAGCAGTTCTTC. Its translation is CSARDPRRERTYNEQFF.

This clonotype was picked up a small number of times. A read error is possible here, since a much larger clone lies one base away. J is TRBJ2-3 and V is TRBV29-1; 10 bases line up with TRBD2. CDR3 length: 14 amino acids. Germline values: CDR1 SQVTM, CDR2 ANQGSEA. Here the CDR3 DNA reads TGCGGCGTTGTGGGACTAGCGTTATCAGATACGCAGTATTTT. Encoded protein: CGVVGLALSDTQYF.

This clonotype was counted many times. This chain connects TRBV5-6 to TRBJ2-2, with TRBD1 identical over 7 bases. Germline CDR1 SGHDT, CDR2 YYEEEE. V lost 8 bases and J lost 4; bases outside the gene matches: 11. The CDR3 totals 15 residues. CDR3 DNA sequence: TGTGCCAGTAACCCCAAGACAGGGCGCACCGGGGAGCTGTTTTTT. Translation gives CASNPKTGRTGELFF.

This clonotype was observed at least ten times. The J gene is TRBJ2-1, the V gene TRBV12-3 or TRBV12-4; perhaps TRBD1 as D (6 bases). This CDR3 has 15 amino acids. The V and J ends lost 8 bases and 9 bases respectively, with 23 bases between them. The CDR3 loop is CASQGQLGGYGEQFF. In DNA, the CDR3 is TGTGCCAGCCAAGGACAACTAGGGGGTTACGGTGAGCAGTTCTTC.

This clonotype was seen at least ten times. V usage is TRBV7-8 and J usage is TRBJ2-1; no firm D call. Germline CDR1 SGHVS, CDR2 FQNEAQ. V was cut by 1 base and J by 7 bases, with 14 bases left in between. The CDR3 totals 15 residues. In nucleotides, the CDR3 is TGTGCCAGCAGCTTAGGCGGACGAGCCGTTAATGAGCAGTTCTTC. Translating it yields CASSLGGRAVNEQFF.

The chain links TRBV7-4 to TRBJ1-4, with 7 nucleotides matching TRBD1. The CDR3 totals 17 residues. V shed 1 base, J shed 1 base, and the junction held 6 bases outside the gene matches. Germline loops: CDR1 SGHVT, CDR2 SQSDAQ. CDR3 in DNA: TGTGCCAGCAGCTTAGGGGACAGCCACTTAACTAATGAAAAACTGTTTTTT. Translation gives CASSLGDSHLTNEKLFF.